In this sample, the clone carrying this T cell receptor (beta chain) turned up once. This entry comes from a study of cytomegalovirus exposure and HLA in healthy donors. Whole-study context: Early release data held about 85 million unique TCRs from HLA-typed donors. Most donors, approximately 82% of some 400 genotyped, fell in the Caucasian-associated ancestry cluster.

The PCR employed 60 Vbeta primers together with 13 Jbeta primers. Assay used: immunoSEQ multiplex PCR; TCRdb lists only in-frame clones, some missing. Of about 190,000 clones detected, 80% appear once; the ten largest clones hold under 0.8%. The TCR sequence derives from a boy younger than 18 in good health and CMV-seronegative. The sample was PBMCs.

The CDR3 DNA is TGTGCCAGCAGCTCGCCGGGACTAGCGGGAGGAAGAGGGTTCTTC. Its protein is CASSSPGLAGGRGFF. The chain couples TRBV13 to TRBJ2-1; 15 bases are a match to TRBD2. V trimming: 4 bases; J trimming: 15 bases; junction bases outside the gene matches: 10. The CDR3 covers 15 residues. Germline V lookup: CDR1 PRHDT, CDR2 FYEKMQ (reference sequence).